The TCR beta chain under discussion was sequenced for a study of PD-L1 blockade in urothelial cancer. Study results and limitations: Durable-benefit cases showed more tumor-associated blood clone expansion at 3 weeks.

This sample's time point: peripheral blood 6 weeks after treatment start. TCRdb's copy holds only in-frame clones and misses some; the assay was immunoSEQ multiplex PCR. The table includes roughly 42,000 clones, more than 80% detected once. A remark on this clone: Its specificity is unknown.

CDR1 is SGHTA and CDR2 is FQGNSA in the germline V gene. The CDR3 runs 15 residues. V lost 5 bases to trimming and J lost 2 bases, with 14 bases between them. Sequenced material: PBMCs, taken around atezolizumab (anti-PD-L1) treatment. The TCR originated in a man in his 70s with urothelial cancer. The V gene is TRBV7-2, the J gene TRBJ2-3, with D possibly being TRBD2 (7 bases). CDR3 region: CASSTGGRPTDTQYF. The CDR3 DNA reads TGTGCCAGCAGCACCGGGGGGCGACCCACAGATACGCAGTATTTT.